This T cell receptor beta chain was observed in a study of T cell responses to AZD1222 COVID-19 vaccine. V lost 1 base, J lost 7 bases, and 13 bases lay in between. Germline CDR1 SEHNR, CDR2 FQNEAQ (reference sequence). This CDR3 contains 15 residues. Assay: immunoSEQ multiplex PCR; the TCRdb copy retains only in-frame clones and omits some. Here the sample spans about 150,000 clones, approximately 90% being singletons. Regarding this clone: Its target is unknown.

General observations from the study: Spike-wide coverage was observed for vaccine-associated CD4 TCRs, with dominant responses at 160-218 and 743-854.

This rearrangement joins TRBV7-9 to TRBJ1-4; D is uncertain. The receptor comes from an adult who received the AZD1222 COVID-19 vaccine. Material: peripheral blood, obtained 28 days after the second AZD1222 dose. CDR3 loop: CASSLGMSVGEKLFF. The DNA for the CDR3 is TGTGCCAGCAGCTTAGGCATGTCAGTGGGTGAAAAACTGTTTTTT.